The present T cell receptor beta chain was sequenced within a study of vaccination effects on CD4 cells after COVID-19. Findings and limits, study-wide: There were few convalescent patients in the study and no early post-infection timepoints. Infection- and vaccine-induced clones contracted markedly late after vaccination.

Concerning this clone: Its antigen is not identified.

Researchers isolated CD4+ T cells once less than twelve days of culture had elapsed. Participants received two doses of either the BNT162b2 or mRNA-1273 vaccine. A half-volume exchange with IL-2 medium occurred on days 3 and 7. The protocol was immunoSEQ multiplex PCR, while the TCRdb copy is restricted to in-frame clones and leaves out a portion. The sample has more than 55,000 clones, around 73% seen once. CDR3 size: 16 residues. From germline, CDR1 is SGHVS and CDR2 FNYEAQ. Losses at the gene ends were 5 bases for V and 3 bases for J; bases not matched to a gene: 8. Sample: CD4+ T cells from PBMCs cultured without peptide, taken after COVID-19 vaccination. This chain connects TRBV7-6 to TRBJ2-1; 9 nucleotides align to TRBD2. This TCR was recovered from a human donor who received a COVID-19 vaccine. The CDR3 nucleotides read TGTGCCAGCAGCCTAGGAGCGGGGGGAGTCTACAATGAGCAGTTCTTC. It specifies CASSLGAGGVYNEQFF.